Below, 26 T cell receptor beta chains from the same sample are listed, as sequenced in a study of cytomegalovirus exposure and HLA in healthy donors. Use of 60 Vbeta and 13 Jbeta primers characterized the PCR. TCRdb's table, derived via immunoSEQ multiplex PCR, lists solely in-frame clones and lacks some. The sample data list 60,000 to 85,000 clones. The specimen sequenced was PBMCs. These receptors came from a man aged 50-59 years in good health and CMV-seropositive.

This rearrangement joins TRBV5-4 to TRBJ2-1; 10 bases align to TRBD1. This CDR3 contains 16 residues. The V segment lost 0 bases and the J segment 6 bases; nucleotides outside the gene matches: 6. The germline V gene has CDR1 SGHNT and CDR2 YYREEE (reference sequence). For the CDR3, the DNA is TGTGCCAGCAGCTTGGGAGGGACAGGGGATCTCAATGAGCAGTTCTTC. It specifies CASSLGGTGDLNEQFF.

CDR3 residues: CASSTLTGVDEQFF. The CDR3 DNA follows: TGTGCCAGCAGCACCTTAACAGGGGTCGATGAGCAGTTCTTC. The rearrangement uses TRBV5-8 and TRBJ2-1; 7 nucleotides agree with TRBD1. The V segment lost 4 bases and the J segment 8 bases; nucleotides outside the gene matches: 9. CDR3 length equals 14 residues. The V gene's germline CDR1 is SGHTS and CDR2 YDEGEE.

The rearrangement uses TRBV20-1 and TRBJ2-7; no definite D call. Germline CDR1 reads DFQATT; CDR2 reads SNEGSKA (reference sequence). This CDR3 region has 10 residues. Trimming removed 5 bases from V and 7 bases from J, with 9 bases in between. For the CDR3, the DNA is TGCAGTGCTTCCAACTCGGAGCAGTACTTC. It encodes CSASNSEQYF.

V and J are TRBV2 and TRBJ1-2; D may be TRBD1 (6 bases). The CDR3 extends over 12 amino acids. V dropped 4 bases and J dropped 8 bases, with 11 bases sitting between them. Germline V CDR1 and CDR2: SNHLY, FYNNEI. The CDR3 sequence is CASSVEGEGYTF. The CDR3, as DNA: TGTGCCAGCAGTGTCGAGGGGGAGGGCTACACCTTC.

The J gene is TRBJ1-5, the V gene TRBV19, with 8 nucleotides matching TRBD1. The germline CDR1 and CDR2 sequences are LNHDA and SQIVND (reference sequence). The J segment lost 11 bases and the V segment lost 0 bases, leaving 12 bases of the junction unmatched. The CDR3 has 16 residues. In DNA, the CDR3 is TGTGCCAGTAGTATAGATCTCGGACAGGGAGCTGGGGCCCAGCATTTT. It encodes CASSIDLGQGAGAQHF.

This chain uses TRBV7-6 with TRBJ1-4; possibly TRBD1 for D (6 bases). This CDR3 comprises 15 residues. The germline V and J ends were trimmed by 1 base and 5 bases, with 11 bases remaining between them. Germline V gene lookup returns CDR1 SGHVS and CDR2 FNYEAQ. CDR3 nucleotide sequence: TGTGCCAGCAGCTTAGGGACAGTAAAGAATGAAAAACTGTTTTTT. Protein: CASSLGTVKNEKLFF.

The chain recombines TRBV7-6 with TRBJ2-7, with 7 positions matching TRBD1. V lost 0 bases and J lost 1; bases outside the gene matches: 3. In germline, CDR1 is SGHVS, CDR2 FNYEAQ. This CDR3 has 15 amino acids. Written as DNA, the CDR3 is TGTGCCAGCAGCTTAGCTGGGACAGCTTCCTACGAGCAGTACTTC. This codes for CASSLAGTASYEQYF. The variable domain in full, with the rest retrieved from reference TRBV7-6 and TRBJ2-7, is GAGVSQSPRYKVTKRGQDVALRCDPISGHVSLYWYRQALGQGPEFLTYFNYEAQQDKSGLPNDRFSAERPEGSISTLTIQRTEQRDSAMYRCASSLAGTASYEQYFGPGTRLTVT.

The chain recombines TRBV19 with TRBJ1-2, with D possibly matching TRBD1 (5 bases). Germline CDR1 and CDR2: LNHDA and SQIVND (reference sequence). Trimming shortened V by 4 bases and J by 4 bases, and 16 bases separated the two germline ends. CDR3 length: 15 residues. The CDR3, as DNA: TGTGCCAGTAGTAAAAGGAGGGACGGCCTCTATGGCTACACCTTC. Translated: CASSKRRDGLYGYTF.

The chain joins TRBV11-2 to TRBJ2-3; the match to TRBD2 covers 11 bases. V lost 4 bases to trimming and J lost 5 bases; unmatched junction nucleotides: 8. This CDR3 is built from 16 residues. Germline V lookup: CDR1 SGHAT, CDR2 FQNNGV. The CDR3 loop is CASSSLAGGGQDTQYF. The CDR3 coding sequence is TGTGCCAGCAGCTCCCTAGCGGGGGGCGGGCAAGATACGCAGTATTTT.

This chain links TRBV18 with TRBJ2-5; perhaps TRBD2 as D (6 bases). Looked up from germline, CDR1 is KGHSH and CDR2 is LQKENI. This CDR3 comprises 17 residues. V gave up 1 base and J gave up 2 bases, with 17 bases separating them. The CDR3 nucleotides read TGTGCCAGCTCACCACGAGGGGTAGCGGTGAAGCAAGAGACCCAGTACTTC. Protein product: CASSPRGVAVKQETQYF.

Of note for this clone: In the same sample, other DNA sequences code for this CDR3. In nucleotides, the CDR3 is TGTGCCTACAGCAAGTTGGAGGGTCTAGCGGTTAGCACAGATACGCAGTATTTT. Translated: CAYSKLEGLAVSTDTQYF. This chain uses TRBV19 with TRBJ2-3; 7 bases match TRBD2. The CDR3 length is 18 residues. CDR1 is LNHDA and CDR2 is SQIVND in the germline V gene (reference sequence). Trimming took 11 bases from V and 0 from J; bases not matched to a gene: 20.

This chain joins TRBV28 and TRBJ1-2; D not certain. V lost 5 bases and J lost 8, with 15 bases in between. The CDR3 totals 13 residues. Germline CDR1 reads MDHEN; CDR2 reads SYDVKM. CDR3 sequence (DNA): TGTGCCAGCAGTCAAACCCCCTTCGGGGGCTACACCTTC. It encodes CASSQTPFGGYTF.

This chain connects TRBV5-4 to TRBJ2-3, with TRBD2 matching 14 bases. The CDR3 extends over 17 amino acids. Germline CDR1 SGHNT, CDR2 YYREEE (reference sequence). V shed 4 bases, J shed 2 bases, and the junction held 6 bases outside the gene matches. This CDR3 is CASSTGLAGVSTDTQYF. The CDR3 DNA is TGTGCCAGCAGCACGGGACTAGCGGGGGTTTCCACAGATACGCAGTATTTT.

CDR3 nucleotide sequence: TGTGCCAGCAGAGGAGAACAGGGGGCGTGGGGCTACACCTTC. Encoded protein: CASRGEQGAWGYTF. The J gene is TRBJ1-2, the V gene TRBV27, with 9 bases lining up with TRBD1. The CDR3 runs to 14 residues. The germline CDR1 and CDR2 sequences are MNHEY and SMNVEV (reference sequence). The J segment lost 8 bases and the V segment lost 6 bases, leaving 10 bases of the junction unmatched.

The chain links TRBV15 to TRBJ2-1, with 7 bases lining up with TRBD1. The ends lost 4 bases at V and 4 bases at J; junction bases unmatched: 7. Germline V lookup: CDR1 LNHNV, CDR2 YYDKDF (reference sequence). There are 15 residues in the CDR3. In DNA form, the CDR3 reads TGTGCCACCAGCATATACAGGGGCGCTTACAATGAGCAGTTCTTC. It codes for CATSIYRGAYNEQFF.

The V and J genes are TRBV5-5 and TRBJ1-1; tentative D call: TRBD1 (5 bases). The CDR3 sequence is 19 residues long. Germline V lookup: CDR1 SGHKS, CDR2 YYEKEE (reference sequence). With 4 bases removed from V and 1 base from J, the gap between germline ends came to 26 bases. The DNA of the CDR3 is TGTGCCAGCAGCCCGGGAACTCAAGGGGTGGGAGGATGGAACACTGAAGCTTTCTTT. This codes for CASSPGTQGVGGWNTEAFF.

The chain has TRBV6-1 and TRBJ1-1, with a weak D call TRBD1 (6 bases). Per the germline V gene, CDR1 is MNHNS and CDR2 is SASEGT. The germline V and J ends were trimmed by 6 bases and 6 bases, with 14 bases remaining between them. The CDR3 contains 13 residues. CDR3 loop: CASRTGNKPEAFF. The CDR3 DNA follows: TGTGCCAGCAGAACAGGGAATAAACCTGAAGCTTTCTTT.

The gene calls are TRBV12-5 and TRBJ2-3, with D possibly being TRBD1 (6 bases). The V gene's germline CDR1 is LGHNT and CDR2 FRNRAP. This CDR3 comprises 16 residues. Trimming shortened V by 6 bases and J by 0 bases, and 16 bases separated the two germline ends. CDR3 nucleotides: TGTGCTAGTGGCCCCCCCGACAGGCTTAGCACAGATACGCAGTATTTT. Translating gives CASGPPDRLSTDTQYF.

The CDR3 spells CASSQRLTTDGNTIYF. The CDR3 nucleotides read TGCGCCAGCAGCCAAAGATTAACGACAGACGGAAACACCATATATTTT. The V gene is TRBV4-1, the J gene TRBJ1-3; tentative D call: TRBD1 (5 bases). This CDR3 is 16 amino acids long. Trimming removed 2 bases from V and 4 bases from J, with 15 bases in between. Germline CDR1 MGHRA, CDR2 YSYEKL.

The CDR3 DNA reads TGTGCCAGTAGTTTTGGACAGGATGGAAACACCATATATTTT. It specifies CASSFGQDGNTIYF. The chain has TRBV19 and TRBJ1-3, with 7 bases identical to TRBD1. Trimming at V came to 5 bases and at J to 3 bases, leaving 4 bases not matched to a gene. The germline V gene encodes CDR1 LNHDA and CDR2 SQIVND (reference sequence). The CDR3 covers 14 residues.

The V gene is TRBV29-1, the J gene TRBJ1-1; TRBD1 might be the D (5 bases). The CDR3 sequence is 14 residues long. Looked up from germline, CDR1 is SQVTM and CDR2 is ANQGSEA. The ends were cut back, 0 bases at V and 7 bases at J, with 15 bases in the middle. In DNA form, the CDR3 reads TGCAGCGTTGAAGATCGAGTGGGGGGAATTGAAGCTTTCTTT. Its translation is CSVEDRVGGIEAFF.

The chain couples TRBV7-9 to TRBJ2-1; 9 nucleotides match TRBD2. Per the germline V gene, CDR1 is SEHNR and CDR2 is FQNEAQ (reference sequence). This CDR3 spans 15 amino acids. V gave up 6 bases and J gave up 4 bases; unmatched junction bases: 7. CDR3 DNA sequence: TGTGCCAGCAGTCTGGACAGCGGGGGGTACAATGAGCAGTTCTTC. As protein: CASSLDSGGYNEQFF.

The CDR3 DNA is TGTGCCAGCAGATCCGGGACATCCATCAATTCTAACTATGGCTACACCTTC. The encoded protein is CASRSGTSINSNYGYTF. The chain uses TRBV28 and TRBJ1-2; TRBD1 is a possible D gene (6 bases). With 6 bases removed from V and 0 bases from J, the gap between germline ends came to 20 bases. The CDR3 length is 17 residues. CDR1 is MDHEN, CDR2 SYDVKM, per germline.

V is TRBV6-1 and J is TRBJ2-7; a possible D gene is TRBD1 (5 bases). CDR3 length: 13 residues. V lost 5 bases and J 3 bases, leaving 11 bases between the germline ends. CDR1 and CDR2 (germline): MNHNS, SASEGT. The CDR3 here is CASSQIQGYEQYV. The CDR3 bases are TGTGCCAGCAGTCAAATCCAGGGCTACGAGCAGTACGTC.

The chain couples TRBV6-5 to TRBJ1-1, with D unresolved. In germline, CDR1 is MNHEY, CDR2 SVGAGI. The CDR3 is made up of 14 amino acids. The V end was cut by 5 bases, the J end by 5 bases, with 15 bases between. The CDR3 reads CASSPTRWRTEAFF. CDR3 DNA: TGTGCCAGCAGTCCGACTCGATGGAGAACTGAAGCTTTCTTT.

V gene TRBV5-6 combines with J gene TRBJ1-6; tentatively, D is TRBD1 (5 bases). Between the trimmed V and J ends, which lost 4 bases and 9 bases, there was a span of 17 bases. The CDR3 spans 15 residues. Germline CDR1 reads SGHDT; CDR2 reads YYEEEE. The chain's CDR3 is CASSRGRNTGSPLHF. CDR3 bases: TGTGCCAGCAGCAGGGGAAGGAATACGGGTTCACCCCTCCACTTT.